Included here is one T cell receptor (beta chain) sequence, with context. Its antigen is undetermined. Some clones are missing from TCRdb's copy, which holds only in-frame ones; the method was immunoSEQ multiplex PCR. The top ten clones hold approximately 0.97% of a sample with some 19,000 clones, just under 75% of them seen once. Per the germline V gene, CDR1 is SGDLS and CDR2 is YYNGEE. V was shortened by 4 bases and J by 4 bases, with 26 bases between the two germline ends. This CDR3 comprises 18 residues. The data were obtained in a study of regulatory dendritic cells for organ transplantation. Study observations and caveats: Between individuals, the alloreactive memory CD8+ T cell pool differed considerably. Memory T cells were less diverse than naive, with memory CD8+ most oligoclonal. Among resting subsets, memory CD8+ cells contained the most alloreactive clonotypes.

V and J are TRBV9 and TRBJ1-2; no clear D gene. This receptor was taken from a human donor in good health. Sequenced material: memory CD4+ T cells from blood. Subset meaning: CD45RO+ memory T cells. The CDR3, as DNA: TGTGCCAGCAGCCACCCCCGGAGGTCTGTGAGTTCACCCTATGGCTACACCTTC. Translating gives CASSHPRRSVSSPYGYTF. Variable domain in full (rest from reference TRBV9 and TRBJ1-2): DSGVTQTPKHLITATGQRVTLRCSPRSGDLSVYWYQQSLDQGLQFLIQYYNGEERAKGNILERFSAQQFPDLHSELNLSSLELGDSALYFCASSHPRRSVSSPYGYTFGSGTRLTVV.